The 10 T cell receptor beta chains given below trace back to one sample, sequenced in a study of identical twins' blood T cells. One entry per CDR3 protein results from TCRdb running MiXCR on the 5' RACE reads. The sample lists about 1,300 distinct CDR3 sequences; 71% were seen once. Specimen: PBMCs. These receptors were taken from a woman aged 18 to 55 in good health.

V usage is TRBV6-5 and J usage is TRBJ1-1; D remains unclear. V dropped 3 bases and J dropped 9 bases, with 20 bases sitting between them. The V gene's germline CDR1 is MNHEY and CDR2 SVGAGI. The CDR3 is 15 residues long. CDR3 region: CASSYKMTHVNQAFF. The CDR3 nucleotides are TGTGCCAGCAGTTATAAAATGACTCATGTGAATCAAGCTTTCTTT.

The sample holds a few counts of this clonotype. The chain joins TRBV10-3 to TRBJ1-2, with no clear D. This CDR3 comprises 15 residues. The germline V gene has CDR1 ENHRY and CDR2 SYGVKD. With 4 bases removed from V and 4 bases from J, the gap between germline ends came to 16 bases. The CDR3 coding sequence is TGTGCCATCAGTGTCGACGTGGGCGTGGGCTATGGCTACACCTTC. It specifies CAISVDVGVGYGYTF.

The chain combines TRBV2 with TRBJ1-6; D call uncertain. Trimming removed 2 bases from V and 10 bases from J, with 15 bases in between. The CDR3 length is 15 residues. Germline loops: CDR1 SNHLY, CDR2 FYNNEI. The chain's CDR3 is CASSELGVIGSPLHF. The CDR3 DNA sequence: TGTGCCAGCAGTGAACTAGGCGTAATCGGCTCACCCCTCCACTTT.

The chain has TRBV11-2 and TRBJ1-1; maybe TRBD1 (5 bases). Germline loops: CDR1 SGHAT, CDR2 FQNNGV. V was pared by 5 bases and J by 1 base, with 8 bases between. The CDR3 totals 13 residues. Here the CDR3 reads CASSADRNTEAFF. The CDR3 bases are TGTGCCAGCAGCGCCGACAGGAACACTGAAGCTTTCTTT.

Within the sample, this clonotype is large (0.1 to 1%). The chain employs TRBV4-1 and TRBJ1-5, with D unresolved. This CDR3 contains 15 residues. V was pared by 0 bases and J by 11 bases, with 17 bases between. Germline CDR1 reads MGHRA; CDR2 reads YSYEKL. The CDR3 sequence: CASSQEGTAGWSQHF. In nucleotides, the CDR3 is TGCGCCAGCAGCCAAGAGGGCACAGCGGGTTGGTCCCAGCATTTT.

This sequence joins TRBV10-3 and TRBJ1-6; D remains ambiguous. The germline CDR1 and CDR2 sequences are ENHRY and SYGVKD. The V end was cut by 2 bases, the J end by 4 bases, with 9 bases between. This CDR3 is built from 15 residues. CDR3 residues: CAISEGSAYNSPLHF. CDR3 coding DNA: TGTGCCATCAGTGAGGGGAGTGCTTATAATTCACCCCTCCACTTT.

The chain is built from TRBV29-1 and TRBJ2-3; no reliable D call. V was cut by 4 bases and J by 4 bases, with 9 bases left in between. The CDR3 covers 12 residues. Germline lookup yields CDR1 SQVTM and CDR2 ANQGSEA. The chain's CDR3 is CSVVPGSDTQYF. As DNA, the CDR3 is TGCAGCGTTGTACCCGGCTCAGATACGCAGTATTTT.

Comments on this clonotype: The germline gene is not matched at one end of the junction; a read error may be the cause. The chain uses TRBV2 and TRBJ2-7; D unclear. Germline CDR1 reads SNHLY; CDR2 reads FYNNEI. This CDR3 contains 11 residues. The CDR3 bases are TGCGCCAGCACTTATTACTACGAGCAGTACTTC. This translates into CASTYYYEQYF.

The chain joins TRBV6-2 or TRBV6-3 to TRBJ1-1; the match to TRBD1 covers 7 bases. The CDR3 has 15 residues. In germline, CDR1 is MNHEY, CDR2 SVGEGT. Unmatched junction bases numbered 9, after V lost 4 bases and J lost 4 bases. Here the CDR3 DNA reads TGTGCCAGCAGTTCCGATCAGACAGGGCCCACTGAAGCTTTCTTT. Protein sequence: CASSSDQTGPTEAFF.

The chain couples TRBV29-1 to TRBJ1-1; D call uncertain. The CDR3 runs to 14 residues. V lost 4 bases, J lost 0 bases, and 12 bases lay in between. CDR1 SQVTM and CDR2 ANQGSEA come from the germline V gene. The CDR3 loop reads CSVVGDFMNTEAFF. The CDR3 region has the DNA TGCAGCGTTGTCGGGGATTTCATGAACACTGAAGCTTTCTTT.